The 19 T cell receptor beta chains listed next were all sequenced from one sample in a study of blood T cell repertoires in COVID-19. Sequenced by immunoSEQ multiplex PCR; TCRdb stores in-frame clones only, minus some. The table shows approximately 25,000 clones, with 80% to 85% occurring only once. Sequencing input: peripheral blood. Receptors originate from a human donor in a cohort sampled during active COVID-19.

This sequence joins TRBV19 and TRBJ2-3, with 12 bases aligning to TRBD2. Germline V gene lookup returns CDR1 LNHDA and CDR2 SQIVND (reference sequence). The junction had 5 bases not matched to a gene; V was cut back by 7 bases and J by 3 bases. The CDR3 is made up of 15 amino acids. CDR3 protein: CASTRTSGTTDTQYF. In DNA form, the CDR3 reads TGTGCCAGTACCAGGACTAGCGGGACAACAGATACGCAGTATTTT.

The genes are TRBV28 and TRBJ2-5, with TRBD1 identical over 8 bases. The CDR3 spans 14 residues. With 6 bases clipped from V and 5 bases from J, the junction kept 8 bases outside the gene matches. CDR1 and CDR2 (germline): MDHEN, SYDVKM. The CDR3 DNA reads as TGTGCCAGCAGCCTTTCGACAGGGGAGGAGACCCAGTACTTC. Amino acid sequence: CASSLSTGEETQYF.

The count of this clone is one. The V gene is TRBV6-6, the J gene TRBJ1-5; D not resolved. Germline V lookup: CDR1 MNHNY, CDR2 SVGAGI (reference sequence). This CDR3 comprises 13 residues. V shed 5 bases and J shed 4 bases, with 9 bases lying between them. The CDR3 sequence: CASSPGGNQPQHF. In nucleotides, the CDR3 is TGTGCCAGCAGTCCAGGTGGGAATCAGCCCCAGCATTTT.

The chain joins TRBV6-1 to TRBJ1-2, with D perhaps matching TRBD1 (5 bases). V lost 1 base and J 5 bases, leaving 17 bases between the germline ends. The length of the CDR3 is 16 residues. Looked up from germline, CDR1 is MNHNS and CDR2 is SASEGT. CDR3 protein: CASSEEVLEAGYGYTF. The DNA for the CDR3 is TGTGCCAGCAGTGAAGAGGTGCTAGAGGCAGGGTATGGCTACACCTTC.

The chain employs TRBV4-3 and TRBJ1-5; D unresolved. V gave up 0 bases and J gave up 4 bases, with 4 bases separating them. Germline CDR1 reads LGHNA; CDR2 reads YSLEER. The CDR3 is 13 amino acids. The CDR3: CASSQDANQPQHF. The DNA for the CDR3 is TGCGCCAGCAGCCAAGATGCGAATCAGCCCCAGCATTTT.

V gene TRBV19 combines with J gene TRBJ1-1, with 7 bases aligning to TRBD1. Unmatched junction bases numbered 5, after V lost 3 bases and J lost 4 bases. Germline V gene lookup returns CDR1 LNHDA and CDR2 SQIVND (reference sequence). The CDR3 contains 14 residues. CDR3 DNA: TGTGCCAGTAGTATTCCGGGACAGCGCACTGAAGCTTTCTTT. It specifies CASSIPGQRTEAFF.

Only a few counts were recorded for this clone. This chain uses TRBV24-1 with TRBJ2-2; possible D gene TRBD1, 5 bases. V was trimmed by 1 base and J by 3 bases, leaving 5 bases between them. Germline CDR1 and CDR2: KGHDR and SFDVKD. There are 14 residues in the CDR3. The CDR3 loop reads CATSDFRDTGELFF. Here the CDR3 DNA reads TGTGCCACCAGTGATTTCAGGGACACCGGGGAGCTGTTTTTT.

V gene TRBV5-4 combines with J gene TRBJ2-3; TRBD2 agrees at 7 bases. Germline V CDR1 and CDR2: SGHNT, YYREEE (reference sequence). This CDR3 comprises 17 residues. The ends lost 0 bases at V and 0 bases at J; junction bases unmatched: 7. CDR3 in amino acids: CASSLAIGRESTDTQYF. The CDR3 DNA sequence: TGTGCCAGCAGCTTGGCCATCGGGCGGGAGAGCACAGATACGCAGTATTTT.

This clone was seen a single time. The J gene is TRBJ1-1, the V gene TRBV19; 7 bases fit TRBD1. The V gene's germline CDR1 is LNHDA and CDR2 SQIVND (reference sequence). This CDR3 spans 17 amino acids. V was clipped by 5 bases and J by 0 bases; unmatched bases: 12. The CDR3 nucleotides are TGTGCCAGTAGTCCGCAGATTAACAGGGGTCTGAACACTGAAGCTTTCTTT. It encodes CASSPQINRGLNTEAFF.

The rearrangement joins TRBV28 to TRBJ2-1, with no clear D. V lost 2 bases and J lost 8, with 16 bases in between. The CDR3 covers 15 residues. Looked up from germline, CDR1 is MDHEN and CDR2 is SYDVKM. CDR3 loop: CASSLVLLTRHEQFF. The CDR3 nucleotides are TGTGCCAGCAGTTTAGTATTGTTAACTCGCCATGAGCAGTTCTTC. Combining the CDR3 with reference TRBV28 and TRBJ2-1 gives the whole variable domain DVKVTQSSRYLVKRTGEKVFLECVQDMDHENMFWYRQDPGLGLRLIYFSYDVKMKEKGDIPEGYSVSREKKERFSLILESASTNQTSMYLCASSLVLLTRHEQFFGPGTRLTVL.

This chain joins TRBV19 and TRBJ1-6, with TRBD1 matching over 8 bases. CDR3 length: 14 residues. The germline V gene encodes CDR1 LNHDA and CDR2 SQIVND (reference sequence). J gave up 9 bases and V 9 bases, and 10 bases lay outside the gene matches. In nucleotides, the CDR3 is TGTGCCAGCGAGACAGGGGAAGTGGGTTCACCCCTCCACTTT. Its protein is CASETGEVGSPLHF.

The V gene is TRBV7-2, the J gene TRBJ2-7, with D unclear. This CDR3 comprises 14 residues. V was pared by 0 bases and J by 2 bases, with 8 bases between. Germline CDR1 SGHTA, CDR2 FQGNSA. For the CDR3, the DNA is TGTGCCAGCAGCTTAGCGAAGTACACCTACGAGCAGTACTTC. Translating gives CASSLAKYTYEQYF.

This clone has only one observation. The chain combines TRBV11-2 with TRBJ1-1, with D perhaps matching TRBD1 (6 bases). CDR3 length: 13 amino acids. Germline CDR1 reads SGHAT; CDR2 reads FQNNGV. The V and J ends lost 0 bases and 9 bases respectively, with 11 bases between them. CDR3 DNA sequence: TGTGCCAGCAGCTTAGATCGACAGGTTAAAGCTTTCTTT. It is translated as CASSLDRQVKAFF.

The genes are TRBV25-1 and TRBJ2-7, with D possibly matching TRBD2 (5 bases). CDR1 MGHDK and CDR2 SYGVNS come from the germline V gene. This CDR3 has 13 amino acids. V was pared by 8 bases and J by 2 bases, with 13 bases between. Written as DNA, the CDR3 is TGTGCCAGCCCCGGGGTTGAGGCCTACGAGCAGTACTTC. Protein sequence: CASPGVEAYEQYF.

The chain uses TRBV6-5 and TRBJ1-2; 7 bases map to TRBD1. The CDR3 covers 14 residues. Germline CDR1 MNHEY, CDR2 SVGAGI. Trimming took 2 bases from V and 7 from J; bases not matched to a gene: 7. CDR3 region: CASSYTGQAAGYTF. For the CDR3, the DNA is TGTGCCAGCAGTTACACCGGACAGGCAGCTGGCTACACCTTC.

This clone is medium-sized within its sample. Other DNA sequences from this sample encode an identical CDR3 as well. The chain employs TRBV9 and TRBJ2-2; 11 bases agree with TRBD2. The CDR3 contains 15 residues. Losses at the gene ends were 3 bases for V and 5 bases for J; bases not matched to a gene: 3. Germline CDR1 reads SGDLS; CDR2 reads YYNGEE. The CDR3 nucleotides are TGTGCCAGCAGCGCTTGGACTAGCGGGACCGGGGAGCTGTTTTTT. Amino acids: CASSAWTSGTGELFF.

This clone showed up just once. The chain recombines TRBV18 with TRBJ2-1, with D possibly matching TRBD1 (7 bases). CDR3 length equals 16 residues. The germline gives CDR1 KGHSH, CDR2 LQKENI. V lost 0 bases and J 9 bases, leaving 18 bases between the germline ends. The CDR3: CASSPPSSRGRIEQFF. The CDR3 region has the DNA TGTGCCAGCTCACCACCGTCGTCCAGGGGGAGGATTGAGCAGTTCTTC. Full variable domain (outside the CDR3, taken from reference TRBV18 and TRBJ2-1): NAGVMQNPRHLVRRRGQEARLRCSPMKGHSHVYWYRQLPEEGLKFMVYLQKENIIDESGMPKERFSAEFPKEGPSILRIQQVVRGDSAAYFCASSPPSSRGRIEQFFGPGTRLTVL.

This clone has a handful of counts. The chain is built from TRBV7-2 and TRBJ2-1, with a weak D call TRBD2 (6 bases). CDR1 SGHTA and CDR2 FQGNSA come from the germline V gene. Trimming took off 5 bases at V and 2 bases at J, with 13 bases between the two ends. CDR3 length equals 15 residues. For the CDR3, the DNA is TGTGCCAGCAGCCGTGACTCGGGGGCCTACAATGAGCAGTTCTTC. Translation gives CASSRDSGAYNEQFF. The complete variable domain, with remaining parts taken from reference TRBV7-2 and TRBJ2-1, reads GAGVSQSPSNKVTEKGKDVELRCDPISGHTALYWYRQSLGQGLEFLIYFQGNSAPDKSGLPSDRFSAERTGGSVSTLTIQRTQQEDSAVYLCASSRDSGAYNEQFFGPGTRLTVL.

V and J are TRBV15 and TRBJ2-3; TRBD1 agrees at 12 bases. Trimming took 3 bases from V and 5 from J; bases not matched to a gene: 6. Germline-derived CDR1 and CDR2 are LNHNV and YYDKDF (reference sequence). The CDR3 consists of 16 residues. The CDR3 region has the DNA TGTGCCACCAGCAGTCGGGACAGGGGGCATGGAGATACGCAGTATTTT. Protein: CATSSRDRGHGDTQYF.